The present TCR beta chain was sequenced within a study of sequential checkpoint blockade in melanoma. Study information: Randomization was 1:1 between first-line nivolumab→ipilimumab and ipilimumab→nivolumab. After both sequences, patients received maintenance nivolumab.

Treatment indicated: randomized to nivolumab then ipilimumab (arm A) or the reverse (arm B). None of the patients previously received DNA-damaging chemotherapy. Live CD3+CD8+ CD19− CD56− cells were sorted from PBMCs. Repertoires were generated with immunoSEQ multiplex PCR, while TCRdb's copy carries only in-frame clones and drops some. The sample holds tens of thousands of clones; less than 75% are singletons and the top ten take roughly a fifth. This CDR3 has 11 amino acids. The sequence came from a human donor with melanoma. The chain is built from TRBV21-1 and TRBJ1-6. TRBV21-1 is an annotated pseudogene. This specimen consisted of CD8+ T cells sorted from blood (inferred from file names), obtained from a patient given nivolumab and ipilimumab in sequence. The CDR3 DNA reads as TGTGCCAGCAGCAAACTACCACCCCTCCACTTT. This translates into CASSKLPPLHF.